The present entry profiles one T cell receptor (beta chain) with its context. The antigen is unknown. The V end was cut by 4 bases, the J end by 2 bases, with 19 bases between. This CDR3 is built from 16 residues. Germline V gene sequence: CDR1 SGHRS, CDR2 YFSETQ. This specimen comes from a study of response to subunit inactivated influenza vaccine. TCRdb recomputed calls from the RT-PCR reads with MiXCR, one row per CDR3 protein. The sample yields roughly 670,000 distinct CDR3 sequences, about 14% seen once. The study's findings and limits: Authors suggested that a seasonal influenza vaccination recruits few new T cells each time.

The sample consisted of PBMCs from blood, taken approximately 15 days before vaccination. The origin of this receptor is a man aged 50 or older who received an inactivated influenza vaccine. This chain uses TRBV5-1 with TRBJ2-7; D gene uncertain. The CDR3 nucleotides read TGCGCCAGCAGCGAATCGACCAGCACACCAACCTACGAGCAGTACTTC. Its protein product is CASSESTSTPTYEQYF.